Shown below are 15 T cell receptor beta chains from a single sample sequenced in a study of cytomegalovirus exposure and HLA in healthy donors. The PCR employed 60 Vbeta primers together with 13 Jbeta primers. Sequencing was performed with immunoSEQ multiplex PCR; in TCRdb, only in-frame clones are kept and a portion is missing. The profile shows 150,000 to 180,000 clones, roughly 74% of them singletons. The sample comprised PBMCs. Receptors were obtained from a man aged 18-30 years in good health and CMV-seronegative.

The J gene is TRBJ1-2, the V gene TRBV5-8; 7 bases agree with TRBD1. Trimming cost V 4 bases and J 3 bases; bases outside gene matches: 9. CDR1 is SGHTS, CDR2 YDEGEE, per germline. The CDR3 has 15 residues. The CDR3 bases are TGTGCCAGCAGCCGAAGGGACAGACAATACTATGGCTACACCTTC. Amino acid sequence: CASSRRDRQYYGYTF.

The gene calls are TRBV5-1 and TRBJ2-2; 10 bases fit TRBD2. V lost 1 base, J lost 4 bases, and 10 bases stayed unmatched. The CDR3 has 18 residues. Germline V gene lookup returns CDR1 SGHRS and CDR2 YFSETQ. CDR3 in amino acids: CASSLKGAQRGGTGELFF. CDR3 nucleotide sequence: TGCGCCAGCAGCTTGAAAGGGGCACAGCGGGGGGGCACCGGGGAGCTGTTTTTT.

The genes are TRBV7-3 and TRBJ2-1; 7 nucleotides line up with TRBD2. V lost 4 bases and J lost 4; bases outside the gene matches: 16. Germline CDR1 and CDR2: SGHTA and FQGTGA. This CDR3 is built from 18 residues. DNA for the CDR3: TGTGCCAGCAGCTACACCCGCGGGGGTAGTACGGGGTACAATGAGCAGTTCTTC. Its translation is CASSYTRGGSTGYNEQFF. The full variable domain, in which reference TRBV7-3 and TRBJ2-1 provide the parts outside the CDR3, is GAGVSQTPSNKVTEKGKYVELRCDPISGHTALYWYRQSLGQGPEFLIYFQGTGAADDSGLPNDRFFAVRPEGSVSTLKIQRTERGDSAVYLCASSYTRGGSTGYNEQFFGPGTRLTVL.

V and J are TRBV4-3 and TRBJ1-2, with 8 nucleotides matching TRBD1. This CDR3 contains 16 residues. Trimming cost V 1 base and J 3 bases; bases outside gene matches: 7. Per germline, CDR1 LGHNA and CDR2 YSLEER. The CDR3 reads CASSQGRDRTYYGYTF. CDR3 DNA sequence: TGCGCCAGCAGCCAAGGTCGGGACAGGACGTACTATGGCTACACCTTC.

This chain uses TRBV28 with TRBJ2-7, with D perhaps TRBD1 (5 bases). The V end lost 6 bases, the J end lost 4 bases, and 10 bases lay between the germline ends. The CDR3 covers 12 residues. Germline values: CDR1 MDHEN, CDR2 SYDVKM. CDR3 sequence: CASRSTVYEQYV. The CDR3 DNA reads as TGTGCCAGCAGGTCGACAGTATACGAGCAGTACGTC.

As DNA, the CDR3 is TGTGCCACTACGGGACAGGGGAACACTGAAGCTTTCTTT. This gives the protein CATTGQGNTEAFF. The chain has TRBV18 and TRBJ1-1, with TRBD1 matching 9 bases. Germline lookup yields CDR1 KGHSH and CDR2 LQKENI. With V trimmed by 10 bases and J by 1 base, 4 bases remained unmatched. The CDR3 spans 13 residues.

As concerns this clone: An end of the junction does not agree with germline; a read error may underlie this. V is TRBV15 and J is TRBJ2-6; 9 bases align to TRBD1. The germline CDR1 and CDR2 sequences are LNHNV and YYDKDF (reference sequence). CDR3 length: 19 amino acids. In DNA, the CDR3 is TGTGCCACCAGCAGAGGGGGGGACAGGGTAGGCGCTGGGGCCAACGGCCTGACTTTC. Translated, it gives CATSRGGDRVGAGANGLTF.

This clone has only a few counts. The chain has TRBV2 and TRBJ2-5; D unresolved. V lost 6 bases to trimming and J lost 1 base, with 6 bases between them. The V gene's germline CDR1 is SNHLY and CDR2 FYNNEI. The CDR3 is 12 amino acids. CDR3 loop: CASSQAQETQYF. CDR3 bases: TGTGCCAGCAGCCAAGCCCAAGAGACCCAGTACTTC.

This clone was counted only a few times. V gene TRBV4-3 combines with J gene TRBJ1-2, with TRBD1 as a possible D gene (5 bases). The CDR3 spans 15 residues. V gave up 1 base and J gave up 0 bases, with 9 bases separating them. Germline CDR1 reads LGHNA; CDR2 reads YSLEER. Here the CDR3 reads CASSQVKGTNYGYTF. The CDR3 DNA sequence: TGCGCCAGCAGCCAAGTAAAGGGGACTAACTATGGCTACACCTTC.

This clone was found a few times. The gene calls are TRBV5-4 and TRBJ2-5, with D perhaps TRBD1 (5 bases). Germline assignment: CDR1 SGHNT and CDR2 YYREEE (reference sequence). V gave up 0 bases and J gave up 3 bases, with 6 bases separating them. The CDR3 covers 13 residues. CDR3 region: CASSLDRKETQYF. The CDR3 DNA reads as TGTGCCAGCAGCTTGGACAGGAAAGAGACCCAGTACTTC.

The chain's CDR3 is CASSPYLWAPSTDTQYF. The CDR3 bases are TGTGCCAGCAGCCCGTATCTATGGGCCCCTAGCACAGATACGCAGTATTTT. The chain carries TRBV7-2 and TRBJ2-3; unclear D gene. This CDR3 contains 17 residues. Germline V lookup: CDR1 SGHTA, CDR2 FQGNSA. The V end lost 5 bases, the J end lost 0 bases, and 18 bases lay between the germline ends. The variable domain in full, completed from reference TRBV7-2 and TRBJ2-3, reads GAGVSQSPSNKVTEKGKDVELRCDPISGHTALYWYRQSLGQGLEFLIYFQGNSAPDKSGLPSDRFSAERTGGSVSTLTIQRTQQEDSAVYLCASSPYLWAPSTDTQYFGPGTRLTVL.

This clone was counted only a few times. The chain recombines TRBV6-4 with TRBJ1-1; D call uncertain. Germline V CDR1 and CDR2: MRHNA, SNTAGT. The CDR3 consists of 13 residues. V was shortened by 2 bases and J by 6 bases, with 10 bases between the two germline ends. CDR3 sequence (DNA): TGTGCCAGCAGTGACAGCCCACTCCCTGAAGCTTTCTTT. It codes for CASSDSPLPEAFF.

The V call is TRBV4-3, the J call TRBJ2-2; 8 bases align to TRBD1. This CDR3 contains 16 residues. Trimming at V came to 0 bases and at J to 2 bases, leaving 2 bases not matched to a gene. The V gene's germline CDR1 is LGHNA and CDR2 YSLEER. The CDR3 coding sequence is TGCGCCAGCAGCCAAGACAGGGGGCTTAACACCGGGGAGCTGTTTTTT. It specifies CASSQDRGLNTGELFF.

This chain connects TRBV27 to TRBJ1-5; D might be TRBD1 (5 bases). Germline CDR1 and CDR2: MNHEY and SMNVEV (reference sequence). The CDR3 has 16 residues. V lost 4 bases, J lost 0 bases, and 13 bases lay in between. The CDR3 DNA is TGTGCCAGCAGTTCCGGGGGGGTCAATAGCAATCAGCCCCAGCATTTT. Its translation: CASSSGGVNSNQPQHF.

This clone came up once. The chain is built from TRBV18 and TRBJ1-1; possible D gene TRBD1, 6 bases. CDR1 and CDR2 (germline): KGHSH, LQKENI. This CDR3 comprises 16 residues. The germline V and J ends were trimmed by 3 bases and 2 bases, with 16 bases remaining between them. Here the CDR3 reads CASSPPVAGVNTEAFF. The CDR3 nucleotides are TGTGCCAGCTCACCCCCCGTGGCAGGGGTCAACACTGAAGCTTTCTTT.